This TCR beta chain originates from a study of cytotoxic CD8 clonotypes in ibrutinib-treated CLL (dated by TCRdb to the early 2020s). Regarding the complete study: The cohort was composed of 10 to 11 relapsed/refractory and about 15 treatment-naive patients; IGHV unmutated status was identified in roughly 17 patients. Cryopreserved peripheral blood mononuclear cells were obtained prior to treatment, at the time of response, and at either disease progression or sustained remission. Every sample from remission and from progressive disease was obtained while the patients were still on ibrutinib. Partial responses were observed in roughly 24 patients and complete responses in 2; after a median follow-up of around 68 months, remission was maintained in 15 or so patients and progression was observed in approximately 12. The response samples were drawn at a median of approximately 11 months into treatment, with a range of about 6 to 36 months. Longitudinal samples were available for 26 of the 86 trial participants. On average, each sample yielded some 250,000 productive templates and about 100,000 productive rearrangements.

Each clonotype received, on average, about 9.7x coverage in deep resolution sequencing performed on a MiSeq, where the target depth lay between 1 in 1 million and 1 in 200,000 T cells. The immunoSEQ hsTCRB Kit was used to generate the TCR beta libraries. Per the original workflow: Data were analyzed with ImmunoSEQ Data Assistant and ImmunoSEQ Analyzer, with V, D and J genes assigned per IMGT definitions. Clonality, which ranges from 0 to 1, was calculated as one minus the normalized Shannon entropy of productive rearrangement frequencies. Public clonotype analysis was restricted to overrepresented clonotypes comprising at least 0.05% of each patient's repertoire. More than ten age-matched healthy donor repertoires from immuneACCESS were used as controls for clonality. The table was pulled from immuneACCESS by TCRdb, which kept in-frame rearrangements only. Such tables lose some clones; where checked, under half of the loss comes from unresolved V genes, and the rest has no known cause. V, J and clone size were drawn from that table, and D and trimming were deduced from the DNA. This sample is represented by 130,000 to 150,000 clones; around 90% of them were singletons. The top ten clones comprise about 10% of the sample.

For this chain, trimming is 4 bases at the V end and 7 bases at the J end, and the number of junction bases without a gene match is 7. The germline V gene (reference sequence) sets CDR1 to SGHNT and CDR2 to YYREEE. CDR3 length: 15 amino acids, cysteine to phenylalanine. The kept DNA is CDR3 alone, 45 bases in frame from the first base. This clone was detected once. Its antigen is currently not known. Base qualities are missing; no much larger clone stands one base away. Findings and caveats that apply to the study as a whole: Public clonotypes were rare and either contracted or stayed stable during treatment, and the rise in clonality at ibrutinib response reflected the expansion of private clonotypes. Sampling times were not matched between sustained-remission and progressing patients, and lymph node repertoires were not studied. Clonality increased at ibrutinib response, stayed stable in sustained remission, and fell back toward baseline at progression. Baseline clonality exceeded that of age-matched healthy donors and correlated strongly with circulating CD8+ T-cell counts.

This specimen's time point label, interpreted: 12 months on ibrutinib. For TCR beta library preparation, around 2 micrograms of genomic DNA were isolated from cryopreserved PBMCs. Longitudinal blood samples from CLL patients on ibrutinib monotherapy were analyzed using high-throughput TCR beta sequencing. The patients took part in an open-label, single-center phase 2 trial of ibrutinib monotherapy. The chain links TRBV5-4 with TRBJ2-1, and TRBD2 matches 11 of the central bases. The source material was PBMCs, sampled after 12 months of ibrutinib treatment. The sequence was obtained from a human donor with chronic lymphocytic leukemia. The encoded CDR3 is CASSDQGLAENEQFF. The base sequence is TGTGCCAGCAGCGACCAGGGACTAGCGGAAAATGAGCAGTTCTTC. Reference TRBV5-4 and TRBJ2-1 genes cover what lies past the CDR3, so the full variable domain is ETGVTQSPTHLIKTRGQQVTLRCSSQSGHNTVSWYQQALGQGPQFIFQYYREEENGRGNFPPRFSGLQFPNYSSELNVNALELDDSALYLCASSDQGLAENEQFFGPGTRLTVL.